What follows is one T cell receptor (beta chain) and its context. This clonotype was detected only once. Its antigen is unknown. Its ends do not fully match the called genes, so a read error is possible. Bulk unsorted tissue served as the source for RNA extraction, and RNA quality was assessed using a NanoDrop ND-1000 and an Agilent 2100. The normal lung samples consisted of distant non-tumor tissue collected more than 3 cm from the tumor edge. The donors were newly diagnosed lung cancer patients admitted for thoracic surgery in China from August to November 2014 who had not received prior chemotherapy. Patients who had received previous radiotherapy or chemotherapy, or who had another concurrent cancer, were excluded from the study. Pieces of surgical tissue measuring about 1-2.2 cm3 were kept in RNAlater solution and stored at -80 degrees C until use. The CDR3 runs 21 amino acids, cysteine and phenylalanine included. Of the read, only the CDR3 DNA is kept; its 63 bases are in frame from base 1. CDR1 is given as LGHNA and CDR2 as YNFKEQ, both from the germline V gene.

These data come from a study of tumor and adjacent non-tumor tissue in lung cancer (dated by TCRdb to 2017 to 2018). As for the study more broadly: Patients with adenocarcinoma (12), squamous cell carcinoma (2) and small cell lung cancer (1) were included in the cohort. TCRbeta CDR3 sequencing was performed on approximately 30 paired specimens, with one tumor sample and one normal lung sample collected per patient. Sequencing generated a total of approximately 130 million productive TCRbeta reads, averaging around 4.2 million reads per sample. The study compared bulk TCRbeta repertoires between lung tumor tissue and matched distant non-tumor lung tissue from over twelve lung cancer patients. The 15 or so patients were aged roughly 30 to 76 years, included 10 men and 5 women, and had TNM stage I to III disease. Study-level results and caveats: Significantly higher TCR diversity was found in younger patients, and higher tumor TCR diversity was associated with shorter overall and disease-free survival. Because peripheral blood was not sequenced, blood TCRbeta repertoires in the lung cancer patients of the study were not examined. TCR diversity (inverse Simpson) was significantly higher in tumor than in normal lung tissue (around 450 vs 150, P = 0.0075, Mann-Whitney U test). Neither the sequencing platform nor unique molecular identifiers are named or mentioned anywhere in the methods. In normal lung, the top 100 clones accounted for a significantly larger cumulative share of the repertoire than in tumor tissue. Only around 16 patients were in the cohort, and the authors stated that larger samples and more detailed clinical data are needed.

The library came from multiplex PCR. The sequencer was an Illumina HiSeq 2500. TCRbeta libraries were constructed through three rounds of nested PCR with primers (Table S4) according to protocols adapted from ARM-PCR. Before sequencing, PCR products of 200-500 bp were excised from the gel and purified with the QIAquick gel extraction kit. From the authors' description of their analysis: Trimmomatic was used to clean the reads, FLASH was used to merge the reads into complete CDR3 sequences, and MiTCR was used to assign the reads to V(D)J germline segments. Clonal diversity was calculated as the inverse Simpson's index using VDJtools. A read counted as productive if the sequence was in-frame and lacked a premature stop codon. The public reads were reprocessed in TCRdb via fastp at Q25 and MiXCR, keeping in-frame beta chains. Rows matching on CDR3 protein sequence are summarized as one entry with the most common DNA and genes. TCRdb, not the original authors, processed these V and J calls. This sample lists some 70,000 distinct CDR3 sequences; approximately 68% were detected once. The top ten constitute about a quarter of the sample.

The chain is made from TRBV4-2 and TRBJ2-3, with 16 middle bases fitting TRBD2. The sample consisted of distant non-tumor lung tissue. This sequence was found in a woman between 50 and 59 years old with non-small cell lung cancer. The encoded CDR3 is CASNQEGLAGGASSVADTQYF. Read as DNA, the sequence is TGTGCCAGCAACCAAGAGGGACTAGCGGGAGGGGCCTCTAGCGTGGCAGATACGCAGTATTTT.